Below, 11 T cell receptor beta chains from the same sample are listed, as sequenced in a study of blood T cell repertoires in COVID-19 (dated by TCRdb to 2020 to 2021). The library was built by means of the immunoSEQ multiplex PCR assay. TCRdb took this table from immuneACCESS and kept in-frame rearrangements with V and J called. Such tables lack part of the clones; where checked against another copy, unresolved V genes explain under half of the gap, and the rest is unexplained. Recorded for this sample are approximately 150,000 clones; under 90% of them occurred a single time. The ten largest make up around 18% of the sample. The sample was PBMCs or T cells enriched from blood (not recorded which). These receptors originate from a man between 60 and 75 years old who had recovered from COVID-19.

The chain recombines TRBV7-6 with TRBJ2-1; the D is unclear. The length of the CDR3 is 15 residues. Deletions cut 4 bases from V and 3 bases from J, with 13 bases between. Germline assignment: CDR1 SGHVS and CDR2 FNYEAQ. The CDR3 DNA follows: TGTGCCAGCAGCTCCCCTAGTTCCGGCTACAATGAGCAGTTCTTC. The encoded protein is CASSSPSSGYNEQFF.

The chain combines TRBV5-4 with TRBJ1-2, with 7 bases fitting TRBD1. Germline loops: CDR1 SGHNT, CDR2 YYREEE (reference sequence). Germline trimming cut 4 bases from V and 7 bases from J; bases unmatched to any gene: 10. The CDR3 runs 14 residues. The CDR3 region is CASSQSGQEFGYTF. CDR3 in DNA: TGTGCCAGCAGCCAGAGTGGACAGGAATTTGGCTACACCTTC.

This chain joins TRBV19 and TRBJ1-5, with D hard to call. The CDR3 spans 13 residues. The V and J ends lost 5 bases and 4 bases respectively, with 9 bases between them. Germline V gene sequence: CDR1 LNHDA, CDR2 SQIVND (reference sequence). The CDR3 DNA reads as TGTGCCAGTAGTCCAGGCCTGAATCAGCCCCAGCATTTT. Its protein is CASSPGLNQPQHF.

This chain joins TRBV19 and TRBJ2-5, with TRBD2 identical over 11 bases. CDR3 length equals 17 residues. V lost 1 base, J lost 2 bases, and 6 bases stayed unmatched. CDR1 is LNHDA and CDR2 is SQIVND in the germline V gene (reference sequence). This chain's CDR3 is CASSIGLTSGEQETQYF. The DNA of the CDR3 is TGTGCCAGTAGTATAGGCTTGACTAGCGGGGAACAAGAGACCCAGTACTTC. The complete variable domain, with remaining parts taken from reference TRBV19 and TRBJ2-5, reads DGGITQSPKYLFRKEGQNVTLSCEQNLNHDAMYWYRQDPGQGLRLIYYSQIVNDFQKGDIAEGYSVSREKKESFPLTVTSAQKNPTAFYLCASSIGLTSGEQETQYFGPGTRLLVL.

The V call is TRBV9, the J call TRBJ2-3; 9 bases match TRBD2. The germline V gene has CDR1 SGDLS and CDR2 YYNGEE. The junction had 11 bases not matched to a gene; V was cut back by 3 bases and J by 6 bases. The CDR3 has 16 amino acids. The CDR3 DNA reads as TGTGCCAGCAGCGCTGCGGGGCGGGGGGGCGTCGATACGCAGTATTTT. Its protein product is CASSAAGRGGVDTQYF.

Concerning this clone: An end of the junction does not agree with germline; a read error may underlie this. The rearrangement joins TRBV11-3 to TRBJ2-2, with D unresolved. Germline assignment: CDR1 SGHNT and CDR2 YENEEA. The CDR3 extends over 16 amino acids. The CDR3 DNA follows: TGTGCCAGCAGCTTAGGGTTCAGCAGGAACCCCGGGGAGCTGTTTTTT. This codes for CASSLGFSRNPGELFF.

The chain has TRBV3-1 (or the pseudogene TRBV3-2) and TRBJ2-7; D is perhaps TRBD1 (5 bases). CDR1 and CDR2 (germline): LGHDT, YNNKEL (reference sequence). The V end lost 0 bases, the J end lost 0 bases, and 15 bases lay between the germline ends. The CDR3 length is 17 residues. In DNA form, the CDR3 reads TGTGCCAGCAGCCAAGATCTTCAGGACACCTTCTCCTACGAGCAGTACTTC. Its protein product is CASSQDLQDTFSYEQYF.

The CDR3 DNA reads TGTGCCAGCAGCGCCCTACCCCGGGGGGGCTATGGCTACACCTTC. Translated, it gives CASSALPRGGYGYTF. V is TRBV7-8 and J is TRBJ1-2, with D maybe TRBD1 (5 bases). The CDR3 runs 15 residues. V was pared by 5 bases and J by 4 bases, with 17 bases between. The V gene's germline CDR1 is SGHVS and CDR2 FQNEAQ.

The rearrangement links TRBV25-1 to TRBJ2-1; the D gene is possibly TRBD1 (6 bases). CDR1 and CDR2 from the germline V gene are MGHDK and SYGVNS. CDR3 length equals 14 residues. Between the trimmed V and J ends, which lost 6 bases and 5 bases, there was a span of 14 bases. CDR3 loop: CASSLRGPNNEQFF. Written as DNA, the CDR3 is TGTGCCAGCAGCCTCAGGGGTCCAAACAATGAGCAGTTCTTC.

V usage is TRBV11-2 and J usage is TRBJ2-5, with 11 bases identical to TRBD2. The J segment lost 4 bases and the V segment lost 1 base, leaving 5 bases of the junction unmatched. The CDR3 runs 16 residues. The V gene's germline CDR1 is SGHAT and CDR2 FQNNGV. The CDR3 spells CASSLGLAGRTETQYF. The CDR3 region has the DNA TGTGCCAGCAGCTTAGGACTAGCGGGGAGGACAGAGACCCAGTACTTC.

This clone was recorded once. This sequence joins TRBV9 and TRBJ1-2; tentative D call: TRBD1 (6 bases). The CDR3 contains 13 residues. Germline V gives CDR1 SGDLS, CDR2 YYNGEE. V was cut by 4 bases and J by 0 bases, with 7 bases left in between. The DNA for the CDR3 is TGTGCCAGCAGCCCAGGGGCTAACTATGGCTACACCTTC. This codes for CASSPGANYGYTF.